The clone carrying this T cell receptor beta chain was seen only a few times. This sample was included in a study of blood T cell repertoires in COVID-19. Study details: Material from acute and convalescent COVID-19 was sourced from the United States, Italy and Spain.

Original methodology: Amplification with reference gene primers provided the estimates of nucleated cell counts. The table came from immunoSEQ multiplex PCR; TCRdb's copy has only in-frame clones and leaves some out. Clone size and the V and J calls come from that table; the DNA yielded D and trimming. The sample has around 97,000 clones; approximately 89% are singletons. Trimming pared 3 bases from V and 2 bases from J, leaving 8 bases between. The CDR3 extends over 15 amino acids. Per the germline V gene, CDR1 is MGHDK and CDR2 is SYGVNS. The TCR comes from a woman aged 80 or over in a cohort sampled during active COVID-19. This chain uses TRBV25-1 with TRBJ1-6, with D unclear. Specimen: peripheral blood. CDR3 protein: CASSDVQTYNSPLHF. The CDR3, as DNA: TGTGCCAGCAGTGATGTACAAACCTATAATTCACCCCTCCACTTT.